The present entry profiles one TCR beta chain with its context. The antigen is not known. A single base separates this from a much larger clone, so it may be a read error. The naive CD8 libraries originated from between roughly 19,000 and 1,100,000 sorted cells and drew on 10%, 30% or 50% RNA. As CD8+CD4-CCR7+CD45RA+ cells, naive CD8 T cells were sorted. This sample is drawn from a study of molecular identifiers for immune sequencing clone quantification. Whole-study results and caveats: Clones above 20 RNA copies held over 99% of effector molecules, under 1% in naive cells.

For bulk TCR libraries, previously described methods and listed TCR primers were used. TCRdb itself ran the PCR reads through MiXCR, one entry per CDR3 protein. The repertoire includes tens of thousands of distinct CDR3 sequences, about 24% of them detected once, and around 0.96% sits in the top ten. The germline V gene encodes CDR1 LGHNA and CDR2 YNFKEQ. The CDR3 runs to 15 residues. This receptor was obtained from a human donor in good health. Some libraries in this study had Jurkat cell RNA spiked in. Sequenced sample: naive CD8+ T cells from blood, with Jurkat cell RNA spiked in. The subset denotes: FACS-sorted CD8+CD4-CCR7+CD45RA+ naive T cells. The chain couples TRBV4-2 to TRBJ2-2, with a possible D match to TRBD2 (6 bases). This chain's CDR3 is CASSPSLSDTGGLFF. The CDR3 coding sequence is TGTGCCAGCAGCCCGTCCCTTAGTGATACCGGGGGGCTGTTTTTT.